The following is a TCR beta chain sequence with its context. Generated by immunoSEQ multiplex PCR, the TCRdb table keeps only in-frame clones and is missing some. The table records fewer than 300,000 clones, roughly 90% of them present only once. This specimen comes from a study of blood T cell repertoires in COVID-19. The TCR comes from a woman younger than 45 who had recovered from COVID-19. Material: PBMCs or T cells enriched from blood (not recorded which).

The CDR3 sequence is CASSPFTGGGLEQYF. The CDR3, as DNA: TGTGCCAGCAGTCCCTTTACAGGGGGGGGTCTCGAGCAGTACTTC. The chain uses TRBV5-5 and TRBJ2-7; the D gene is possibly TRBD1 (8 bases). The germline V and J ends were trimmed by 5 bases and 6 bases, with 21 bases remaining between them. Germline assignment: CDR1 SGHKS and CDR2 YYEKEE (reference sequence). The CDR3 loop spans 15 amino acids.